The following is a T cell receptor beta chain sequence with its context. The antigen is unknown. The record originates from a study of blood T cells in healthy people across ages. Overall study results and limits: Across samples, TCR beta diversity tracked strongly with naive T cell percentage. What prevented conclusive comparison of naive and antigen-experienced cells was that PBMCs were unsorted.

Primers used in a second PCR of about 6 to 12 cycles were a sample-barcoded 5' primer and a J-beta primer mix. A template-switch adaptor containing 12 random nucleotides labeled each cDNA molecule. TCRdb used MiXCR to reprocess the 5' RACE reads, holding one entry per CDR3 protein. This sample has around 1.5 million distinct CDR3 sequences; roughly 64% occur once, and the top ten carry 5.5% to 8%. Trimming removed 3 bases at V and 4 bases at J, with 13 bases between. The CDR3 runs to 13 residues. CDR1 is DFQATT and CDR2 is SNEGSKA in the germline V gene (reference sequence). The chain has TRBV20-1 and TRBJ2-7; no firm D call. Sequencing was carried out using blood. The sequence was obtained from a man younger than 35 in good health. CDR3 sequence reads: CSASEGLRYEQYF. CDR3 coding DNA: TGCAGTGCTAGTGAAGGGCTACGTTACGAGCAGTACTTC.